Below, one TCR beta chain is given with its context. Its specificity is unknown. This table comes from immunoSEQ multiplex PCR, and its TCRdb copy is limited to in-frame clones, with some not included. This table holds some 96,000 clones, 94% found once. The source of the sample is a study of siplizumab effects on memory and regulatory T cells. V was shortened by 3 bases and J by 2 bases, with 12 bases between the two germline ends. In germline, CDR1 is LNHDA, CDR2 SQIVND (reference sequence). This CDR3 has 15 amino acids. Study-wide results and caveats: Both greater diversity than memory cells and a major contribution to the alloresponse seemed to characterize naive T cells. The drug siplizumab significantly decreased the alloreactive sequences that could be traced to unstimulated CD4+ memory cells.

This TCR came from a human donor in good health. The sample comprised non-Treg CD4+ T cells sorted from blood. The chain uses TRBV19 and TRBJ2-3, with TRBD2 as a possible D gene (5 bases). The CDR3 spells CASSMTTGFTDTQYF. The CDR3 coding sequence is TGTGCCAGTAGTATGACTACCGGATTCACAGATACGCAGTATTTT.